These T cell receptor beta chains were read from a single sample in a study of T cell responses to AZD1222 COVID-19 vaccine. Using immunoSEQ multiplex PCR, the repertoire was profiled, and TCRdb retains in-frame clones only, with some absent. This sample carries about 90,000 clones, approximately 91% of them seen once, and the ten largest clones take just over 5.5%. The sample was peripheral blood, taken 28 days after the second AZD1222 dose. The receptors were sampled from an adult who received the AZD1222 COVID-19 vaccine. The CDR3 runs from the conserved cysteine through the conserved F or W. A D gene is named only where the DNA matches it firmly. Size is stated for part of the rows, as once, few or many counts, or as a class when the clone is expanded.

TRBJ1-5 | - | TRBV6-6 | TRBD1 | TGTGCCACCTCGGGACAGGGGGCATCTCAGCCCCAGCATTTT | CATSGQGASQPQHF
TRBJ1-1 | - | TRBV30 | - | TGTGCCTCCAAACGGGGTAACACTGAAGCTTTCTTT | CASKRGNTEAFF
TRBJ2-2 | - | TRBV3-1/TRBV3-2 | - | TGTGCCACGGCACAGGGTGGCGTGGACACCGGGGAGCTGTTTTTT | CATAQGGVDTGELFF
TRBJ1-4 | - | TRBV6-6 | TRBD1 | TGTGCCAGCACACAGCGACAGGGCATTGAAAAACTGTTTTTT | CASTQRQGIEKLFF
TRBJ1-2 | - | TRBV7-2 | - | TGTGCCAGCAGGTCCCCCCCCGGGGACTACACCTTC | CASRSPPGDYTF
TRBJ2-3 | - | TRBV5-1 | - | TGCGCCAGCAGCTTGGAAATGGGGCCAGGCACAGATACGCAGTATTTT | CASSLEMGPGTDTQYF
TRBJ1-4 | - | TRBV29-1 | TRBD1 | TGCAGCGTTCTCCGACAGGGGGTACGAGAAAAACTGTTTTTT | CSVLRQGVREKLFF
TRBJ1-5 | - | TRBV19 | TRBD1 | TGTGCCAGTAGTATATTGGGGACAGGTTCCAATCAGCCCCAGCATTTT | CASSILGTGSNQPQHF
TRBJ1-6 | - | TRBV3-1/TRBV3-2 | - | TGTGCCAGTGGGGTGACCTATAATTCACCCCTCCACTTT | CASGVTYNSPLHF
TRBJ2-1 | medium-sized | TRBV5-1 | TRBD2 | TGCGCCAGCAGCTCCCGGGGGGGCTCCTACAATGAGCAGTTCTTC | CASSSRGGSYNEQFF
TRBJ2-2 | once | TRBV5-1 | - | TGCGCCAGCAGCTTGAGACAGCCTAACACCGGGGAGCTGTTTTTT | CASSLRQPNTGELFF
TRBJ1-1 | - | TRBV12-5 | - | TGTGCTAGTGGTCCGCCTCGTGGCGGATACACTGAAGCTTTCTTT | CASGPPRGGYTEAFF
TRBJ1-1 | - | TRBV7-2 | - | TGTGCCACCAGGCCGGGGCCGAGCAACACTGAAGCTTTCTTT | CATRPGPSNTEAFF
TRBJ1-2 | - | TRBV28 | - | TGTGCCAGCAGGACTCGACAGTTGTATGGCTACACCTTC | CASRTRQLYGYTF
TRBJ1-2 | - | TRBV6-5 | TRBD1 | TGTGCCAGCAGCCGACAGGGGACGAACTATGGCTACACCTTC | CASSRQGTNYGYTF
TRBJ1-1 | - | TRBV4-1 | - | TGCGCCAGCAGCCAAGCCCCCAGTTCGGGGAGGAACACTGAAGCTTTCTTT | CASSQAPSSGRNTEAFF
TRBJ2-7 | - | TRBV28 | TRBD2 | TGTGCCAGCAGAACTAGCGGGGGGGCTCTCGAGCAGTACTTC | CASRTSGGALEQYF
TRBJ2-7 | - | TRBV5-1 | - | TGCGCCAGCAGCATAGCCGGGAGTTACGAGCAGTACTTC | CASSIAGSYEQYF
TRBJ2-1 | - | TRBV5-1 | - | TGCGCCAGCAGCGCCCCGGGTCAGGGGGGGTCCTACAATGAGCAGTTCTTC | CASSAPGQGGSYNEQFF
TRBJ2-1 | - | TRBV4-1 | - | TGCGCCAGCAGCCAAGAACGGCGGCAGGAAAATGAGCAGTTCTTC | CASSQERRQENEQFF
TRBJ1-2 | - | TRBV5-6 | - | TGTGCCAGCAGCTTGGCCGGGACCGCTGCTAACTATGGCTACACCTTC | CASSLAGTAANYGYTF
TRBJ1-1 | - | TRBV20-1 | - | TGCAGTGTGGGGCCGGACACTGAAGCTTTCTTT | CSVGPDTEAFF
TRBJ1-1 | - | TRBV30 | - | TGTGCCTGGAGTCATGACGGACAGAGAATTGAAGCTTTCTTT | CAWSHDGQRIEAFF
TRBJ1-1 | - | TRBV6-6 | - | TGTGCCAGCACCCTCGAGGGTCCTGAAGCTTTCTTT | CASTLEGPEAFF
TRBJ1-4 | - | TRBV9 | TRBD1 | TGTGCCAGCAGCGGACAGACAGGGCCAAGAAACGAAAAACTGTTTTTT | CASSGQTGPRNEKLFF
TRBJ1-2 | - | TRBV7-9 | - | TGTGCCAGCAGCACCTATAGGGGTATCTATGGCTACACCTTC | CASSTYRGIYGYTF
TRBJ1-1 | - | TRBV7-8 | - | TGTGCCAGCAGCTTTAGGGACAATAAGAACACTGAAGCTTTCTTT | CASSFRDNKNTEAFF
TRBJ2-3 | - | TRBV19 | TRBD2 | TGTGCCAGTAGTATTATAGCGGGAGCTAGCACAGATACGCAGTATTTT | CASSIIAGASTDTQYF
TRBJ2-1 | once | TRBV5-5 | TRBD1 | TGTGCCAGCAGAAGGACAGGGGGGAACAATGAGCAGTTCTTC | CASRRTGGNNEQFF
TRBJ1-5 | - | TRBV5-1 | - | TGCGCCAGCAGCGCGGGGACTGAAGGGCAGCCCCAGCATTTT | CASSAGTEGQPQHF
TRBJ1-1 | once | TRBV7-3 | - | TGTGCCAGCAGCCCAGACGGACTCACGAACACTGAAGCTTTCTTT | CASSPDGLTNTEAFF
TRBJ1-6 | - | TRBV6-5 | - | TGTGCCAGCGTCGACCGAACCGGGGGTTCACCCCTCCACTTT | CASVDRTGGSPLHF
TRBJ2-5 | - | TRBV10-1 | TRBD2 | TGCGCCAGCAGCCCTAGCGGGGGTGAAGAGACCCAGTACTTC | CASSPSGGEETQYF
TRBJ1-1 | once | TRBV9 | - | TGTGCCAGCAGCGCCCGGGACGATTTGAGGAGCACTGAAGCTTTCTTT | CASSARDDLRSTEAFF
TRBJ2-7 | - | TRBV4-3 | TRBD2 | TGCGCCAGCAGCCAAGATCCCCGGACTAGCGGGGGGCCGGAAGAGCAGTACTTC | CASSQDPRTSGGPEEQYF
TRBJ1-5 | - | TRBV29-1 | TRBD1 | TGCAGCGTTGATTCGGGACAGGGGAATCAGCCCCAGCATTTT | CSVDSGQGNQPQHF
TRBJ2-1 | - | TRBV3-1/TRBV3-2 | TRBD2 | TGTGCCAGCAGCCAAGTGGCTAGCGGGGCAGGTGAGCAGTTCTTC | CASSQVASGAGEQFF
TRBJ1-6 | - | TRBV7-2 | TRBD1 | TGTGCCAGCAGCTTGGACAGGGGTCTCCAGGAGGCCCTCCACTTT | CASSLDRGLQEALHF
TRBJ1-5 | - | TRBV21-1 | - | TGTGCCAGCAGACGAAGCCCCCGGCAGCCCCAGCATTTT | CASRRSPRQPQHF
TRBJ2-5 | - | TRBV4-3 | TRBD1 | TGCGCCAGCAGCCAAGGACCCGGGACAGGGGAAGAGACCCAGTACTTC | CASSQGPGTGEETQYF
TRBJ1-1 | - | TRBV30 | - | TGTGCCTGGAGTGTAAGGGGGTCTATGAACACTGAAGCTTTCTTT | CAWSVRGSMNTEAFF
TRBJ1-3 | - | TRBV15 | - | TGTGCCACCAGCAGAGATCCGGGAAACACCATATATTTT | CATSRDPGNTIYF
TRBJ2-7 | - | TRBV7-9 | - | TGTGCCAGCAGCTTAGGACTCGAGCAGTACTTC | CASSLGLEQYF
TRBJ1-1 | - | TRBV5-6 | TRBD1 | TGTGCCAGCAGCTACCGGGACAGCTATATGAACACTGAAGCTTTCTTT | CASSYRDSYMNTEAFF
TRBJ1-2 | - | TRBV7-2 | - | TGTGCCAGCAGCTTACAAACCTATGGCTACACCTTC | CASSLQTYGYTF
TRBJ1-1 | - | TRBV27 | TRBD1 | TGTGCCAGCAGTACCAGCAGGGGGGGGAACACTGAAGCTTTCTTT | CASSTSRGGNTEAFF
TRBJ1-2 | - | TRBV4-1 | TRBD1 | TGCGCCAGCAGCGCGCCGGGACAGGGGATAAAAGGCTACACCTTC | CASSAPGQGIKGYTF
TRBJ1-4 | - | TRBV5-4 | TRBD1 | TGTGCCAGCAGCTGGGACAGAGCCGCAACTAATGAAAAACTGTTTTTT | CASSWDRAATNEKLFF
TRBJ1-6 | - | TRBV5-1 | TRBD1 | TGCGCCAGCAGTACAGGACAGGAAAATTCCTCCCCCCTCCACTTT | CASSTGQENSSPLHF
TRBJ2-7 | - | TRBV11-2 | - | TGTGCCAGCAGCTTAGAACCGGTTCGGTTCTACGAGCAGTACTTC | CASSLEPVRFYEQYF
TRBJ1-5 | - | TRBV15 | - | TGTGCCACCAGCGGGGGAAGACAGGCCAATCAGCCCCAGCATTTT | CATSGGRQANQPQHF
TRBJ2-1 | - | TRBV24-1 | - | TGTGCCACCAGTGATTCTCGGGGCTCCTACAATGAGCAGTTCTTC | CATSDSRGSYNEQFF
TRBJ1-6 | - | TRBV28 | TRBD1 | TGTGCCAGCAGTAACAGGGGTTTTAATTCACCCCTCCACTTT | CASSNRGFNSPLHF